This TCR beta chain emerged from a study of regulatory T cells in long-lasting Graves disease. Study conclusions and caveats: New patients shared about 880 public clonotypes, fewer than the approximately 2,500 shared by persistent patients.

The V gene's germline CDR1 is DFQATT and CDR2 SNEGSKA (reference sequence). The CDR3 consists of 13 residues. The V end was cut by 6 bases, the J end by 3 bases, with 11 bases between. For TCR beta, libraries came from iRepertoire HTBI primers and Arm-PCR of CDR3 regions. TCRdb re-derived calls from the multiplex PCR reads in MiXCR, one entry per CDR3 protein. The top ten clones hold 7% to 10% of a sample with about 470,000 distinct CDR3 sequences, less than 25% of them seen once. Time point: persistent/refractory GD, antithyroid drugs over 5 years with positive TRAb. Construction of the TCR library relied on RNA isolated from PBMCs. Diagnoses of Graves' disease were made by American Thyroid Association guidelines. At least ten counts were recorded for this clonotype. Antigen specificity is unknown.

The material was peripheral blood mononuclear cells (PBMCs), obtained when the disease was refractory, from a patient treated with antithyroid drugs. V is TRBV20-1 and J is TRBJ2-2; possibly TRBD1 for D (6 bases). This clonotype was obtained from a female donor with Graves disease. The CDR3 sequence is CSATSGDTGELFF. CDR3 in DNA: TGCAGTGCCACTTCAGGGGACACCGGGGAGCTGTTTTTT.